The clone carrying this TCR beta chain was seen only once. The entry originates in a study of technical replicates of blood from several donors. Measured with immunoSEQ multiplex PCR; TCRdb has only the in-frame clones, and not every one. The sample lists over 75,000 clones; around 97% were seen once. The CDR3 has 16 residues. V was trimmed by 1 base and J by 3 bases, leaving 13 bases between them. The germline gives CDR1 MNHNS, CDR2 SASEGT. The source material was T cells isolated from PBMCs. This clonotype was obtained from a human donor in good health. The chain carries TRBV6-1 and TRBJ1-5, with unresolved D. CDR3: CASSEGRRGYNQPQHF. CDR3 DNA sequence: TGTGCCAGCAGTGAAGGTCGGCGGGGTTACAATCAGCCCCAGCATTTT.